This T cell receptor beta chain was documented in a study of immune evolution from preneoplasia to lung adenocarcinoma. Study results and limitations: Normal lung had the highest top T cell clone frequencies. Later-stage lesions appeared to have more T cells, more diversity, less clonality.

As to this clone: What it recognizes is unknown.

Profiled with immunoSEQ multiplex PCR; TCRdb holds only in-frame clones, not every one. The sample shows thousands of clones, about four fifths of them seen only once. The CDR3 is 16 residues long. Germline values: CDR1 LNHDA, CDR2 SQIVND (reference sequence). V lost 3 bases, J lost 4 bases, and 18 bases lay in between. The TCR was taken from a person aged 65 to 85 with lung adenocarcinoma. Sequencing input: FFPE minimally invasive lung adenocarcinoma tissue. The V and J genes are TRBV19 and TRBJ1-2, with D possibly matching TRBD1 (5 bases). The CDR3 DNA is TGTGCCAGTAGTATCAGCTGGGCCGAGGGGCGCTATGGCTACACCTTC. Translation gives CASSISWAEGRYGYTF.